A selection of T cell receptor beta chains follows, all from one sample in a study of T cell responses to AZD1222 COVID-19 vaccine. The protocol was immunoSEQ multiplex PCR, while the TCRdb copy is restricted to in-frame clones and leaves out a portion. The table has 100,000 to 150,000 clones, less than 95% seen once; the top ten hold approximately 7.5%. The sample consisted of peripheral blood, taken on day 0 of AZD1222 vaccination. These receptors were collected from an adult in good health. CDR3s include the opening cysteine and the closing phenylalanine or tryptophan. The D gene is left open where the match is weak. Clone size appears in some rows only: once, few, many, or a class for an expanded clone.

D gene	V gene	clone size	J gene	CDR3 DNA	CDR3 protein
TRBD1	TRBV7-6	-	TRBJ2-5	TGTGCCAGCAGCTTAGGGTACGCCCGACAGGGGCGGAAAGAGACCCAGTACTTC	CASSLGYARQGRKETQYF
-	TRBV28	-	TRBJ2-5	TGTGCCAGCAGCCCACAAAAAAAACACAGGGAGACCCAGTACTTC	CASSPQKKHRETQYF
TRBD2	TRBV3-1/TRBV3-2	-	TRBJ2-2	TGTGCCAGCAGCCAACTGCCTAGCGGGAGTTCCACCGGGGAGCTGTTTTTT	CASSQLPSGSSTGELFF
-	TRBV19	-	TRBJ1-5	TGTGCCAGTAGTATCGCCAGGTCGGGTGGACAGCCCCAGCATTTT	CASSIARSGGQPQHF
-	TRBV7-2	-	TRBJ2-3	TGTGCCAGCAGCTTAGGACAGCGGAGCACAGATACGCAGTATTTT	CASSLGQRSTDTQYF
TRBD1	TRBV30	-	TRBJ1-6	TGTGCCTGGGGGGGACAGGGGAATTCACCCCTCCACTTT	CAWGGQGNSPLHF
-	TRBV18	once	TRBJ1-1	TGTGCCAGCTCACCAGCAGCGAACACTGAAGCTTTCTTT	CASSPAANTEAFF
-	TRBV28	-	TRBJ2-2	TGTGCCAGCAGTAAGACGTGGGGGGCGACGGGGGAGCTGTTTTTT	CASSKTWGATGELFF
-	TRBV5-4	-	TRBJ2-2	TGTGCCAGCAGCGGGGGAGGGGGAACGAACACCGGGGAGCTGTTTTTT	CASSGGGGTNTGELFF
-	TRBV11-1	few	TRBJ2-2	TGTGCCAGCAGCTATGTGGTGCCCGGGGAGCTGTTTTTT	CASSYVVPGELFF
-	TRBV7-9	-	TRBJ2-3	TGTGCCAGCAGCTTCTCCGGAGATACGCAGTATTTT	CASSFSGDTQYF
-	TRBV29-1	-	TRBJ1-2	TGCAGCGTACAGGGCAACTATGGCTACACCTTC	CSVQGNYGYTF
-	TRBV28	few	TRBJ1-1	TGTGCCAGCATCCCCCCCCCGGGCACTGAAGCTTTCTTT	CASIPPPGTEAFF
-	TRBV5-1	-	TRBJ2-7	TGCGCCAGCAGCGCAGGTATGACAGGGACTCCCTACGAGCAGTACTTC	CASSAGMTGTPYEQYF
TRBD1	TRBV19	-	TRBJ2-7	TGTGCCAGTAGAATAGGGACAGGGGGCTCCTACGAGCAGTACTTC	CASRIGTGGSYEQYF
-	TRBV11-2	-	TRBJ2-7	TGTGCCAGCAGCTTAACAAACGGCTACGAGCAGTACTTC	CASSLTNGYEQYF
TRBD1	TRBV11-3	-	TRBJ2-5	TGTGCCAGCAGCCTGGGACAGGGTTTCCAAGAGACCCAGTACTTC	CASSLGQGFQETQYF
TRBD1	TRBV27	-	TRBJ1-6	TGTGCCAGCAGGCTGGGCGGGACAGACTATAATTCACCCCTCCACTTT	CASRLGGTDYNSPLHF
-	TRBV7-8	-	TRBJ2-7	TGTGCCAGCAGCCGGACGGGTACCTACGAGCAGTACTTC	CASSRTGTYEQYF
-	TRBV19	-	TRBJ2-1	TGTGCCAGTAGTCCCCTTCCGGGGGCCGATCACAATGAGCAGTTCTTC	CASSPLPGADHNEQFF
-	TRBV5-1	-	TRBJ1-2	TGCGCCAGCAGCTTGGAGGGAGGGGGGAGCGGCTACACCTTC	CASSLEGGGSGYTF
-	TRBV2	-	TRBJ1-1	TGTGCCAGCCGCGGACGGATGAACACTGAAGCTTTCTTT	CASRGRMNTEAFF
-	TRBV5-1	-	TRBJ2-7	TGCGCCAGCAGCTTTACGGGGGGCAGATACGAGCAGTACTTC	CASSFTGGRYEQYF
-	TRBV13	-	TRBJ2-6	TGTGCCAGCAGCTTTAGGGTACGATTGGCTGGGGCCAACGTCCTGACTTTC	CASSFRVRLAGANVLTF
-	TRBV7-3	once	TRBJ1-1	TGTGCCAGCAGCTTAAGCGCAGCGAACACTGAAGCTTTCTTT	CASSLSAANTEAFF
TRBD1	TRBV27	-	TRBJ2-7	TGTGCCAGCAGTGTCGACAGGGGCCCCTACGAGCAGTACTTC	CASSVDRGPYEQYF
TRBD1	TRBV5-5	-	TRBJ1-2	TGTGCCAGCAGCTCGCCTCATACAGGGGATGGCTATGGCTACACCTTC	CASSSPHTGDGYGYTF
TRBD2	TRBV5-1	-	TRBJ2-5	TGCGCCAGCAGCTCTAGCGGGCCAACCCAAGAGACCCAGTACTTC	CASSSSGPTQETQYF
TRBD1	TRBV19	-	TRBJ2-2	TGTGCCAGTAGTATAAGGGGGCAATTGGTCGGGGAGCTGTTTTTT	CASSIRGQLVGELFF
-	TRBV24-1	-	TRBJ1-2	TGTGCCACCAGTGAGGGAGGGGCGCGATATGGCTACACCTTC	CATSEGGARYGYTF
TRBD2	TRBV4-1	-	TRBJ2-7	TGCGCCAGCAGCCAAGGATCGAGTAGCGGGAGGGGTATCTACGAGCAGTACTTC	CASSQGSSSGRGIYEQYF
-	TRBV6-5	once	TRBJ1-5	TGTGCCAGCAATAGACAGGGCAATCAGCCCCAGCATTTT	CASNRQGNQPQHF
-	TRBV28	-	TRBJ1-5	TGTGCCAGCAGTTTCGGCGGGACCAATCAGCCCCAGCATTTT	CASSFGGTNQPQHF
TRBD2	TRBV7-2	-	TRBJ2-1	TGTGCCAGCAGCTGGGGACTAGCGGGAGCCCCCTCCTACAATGAGCAGTTCTTC	CASSWGLAGAPSYNEQFF
-	TRBV6-4	-	TRBJ2-1	TGTGCCAGCAGTCTTGACGCCGGGCCCGATGAGCAGTTCTTC	CASSLDAGPDEQFF
TRBD1	TRBV2	-	TRBJ2-2	TGTGCCAGCAGGGGACAGGGAACCGGGGAGCTGTTTTTT	CASRGQGTGELFF
-	TRBV10-3	-	TRBJ1-3	TGTGCCATCAGTGAGACAGGGAACTCTGGAAACACCATATATTTT	CAISETGNSGNTIYF
-	TRBV19	-	TRBJ2-3	TGTGCCAGTAAGCCGGACAGCTACGATACGCAGTATTTT	CASKPDSYDTQYF
-	TRBV20-1	-	TRBJ2-1	TGCAGTGCTAGTGGTGGGTCTCGGGGATTCTACAATGAGCAGTTCTTC	CSASGGSRGFYNEQFF
-	TRBV20-1	few	TRBJ2-7	TGCAGTGCTAGCGCGGCCTACGAGCAGTACTTC	CSASAAYEQYF
-	TRBV6-5	-	TRBJ2-2	TGTGCCAGCAGTTATAGGGCCCCAAGAGGCACCGGGGAGCTGTTTTTT	CASSYRAPRGTGELFF
-	TRBV15	-	TRBJ1-1	TGTGCCACCAGCAGAGGGGGGGAAGCTTTCTTT	CATSRGGEAFF
TRBD1	TRBV6-5	-	TRBJ1-3	TGTGCCGCCGGGACAGGGCCCAGAATCGGCAACACCATATATTTT	CAAGTGPRIGNTIYF
-	TRBV5-5	-	TRBJ2-5	TGTGCCAGCAGCTTGGGGGCCCGGGACACTCAAGAGACCCAGTACTTC	CASSLGARDTQETQYF
TRBD1	TRBV29-1	-	TRBJ2-1	TGCAGCGTCCCCAAGTGGGGACAGGGGATAAATGAGCAGTTCTTC	CSVPKWGQGINEQFF
TRBD2	TRBV18	-	TRBJ2-3	TGTGCCAGCTCCCACAGTAGCGGGAGGGCCGCAGATACGCAGTATTTT	CASSHSSGRAADTQYF
-	TRBV27	-	TRBJ2-1	TGTGCCAGCTACCCCGCCGGCAGCGATTACTACAATGAGCAGTTCTTC	CASYPAGSDYYNEQFF
-	TRBV4-2	-	TRBJ2-1	TGTGCCAGCAGCCAACTCCTAAGTTTGAGGAACAATGAGCAGTTCTTC	CASSQLLSLRNNEQFF
TRBD1	TRBV6-1	-	TRBJ1-1	TGTGCCAGCAGTGTACGGGACAGGGCGGGGCTAACTGAAGCTTTCTTT	CASSVRDRAGLTEAFF